This T cell receptor (beta chain) emerged from a study of T-cell reconstitution after alpha-beta-depleted transplantation in children. TCRbeta library construction was performed incorporating unique molecular identifiers. TCRdb re-derived calls from the PCR reads in MiXCR, one entry per CDR3 protein. The sample contains some 400,000 distinct CDR3 sequences, roughly 22% of which appear only once. This clonotype was seen a few times. Trimming removed 8 bases at V and 5 bases at J, with 21 bases between. The CDR3 runs 16 residues. Germline CDR1 MNHEY, CDR2 SMNVEV (reference sequence). This material consisted of PBMCs from the stem cell graft donor, taken from the stem cell graft. V and J are TRBV27 and TRBJ2-2, with D tentatively TRBD2 (6 bases). The TCR was taken from a human donor who donated a stem cell graft to a child with acute myeloid leukemia. The CDR3 coding sequence is TGTGCCAGCGGTGTAATTTGGGGACTCCAAACCGGGGAGCTGTTTTTT. This encodes CASGVIWGLQTGELFF.